The TCR beta chain described here comes from a study of blood T cell repertoires in COVID-19. From germline, CDR1 is SGHNT and CDR2 YYREEE (reference sequence). The CDR3 totals 15 residues. The ends were cut back, 0 bases at V and 10 bases at J, with 14 bases in the middle. Some clones are missing from TCRdb's copy, which holds only in-frame ones; the method was immunoSEQ multiplex PCR. Among more than 150,000 clones listed, about 90% were seen once. Specimen: peripheral blood. The chain has TRBV5-4 and TRBJ1-6; no reliable D call. The sequence derives from a woman aged 70 to 79 with acute or convalescent COVID-19. CDR3 bases: TGTGCCAGCAGCTTGGCCACGGGGAGTGAATCACCCCTCCACTTT. This encodes CASSLATGSESPLHF.